The sequence of this T cell receptor beta chain was determined in a study of shared clonotypes between healthy human individuals. Overall study results and limits: Naive subsets generally exceeded memory subsets in estimated richness.

Of note for this clone: Its antigen is still unknown.

Clones were read by immunoSEQ multiplex PCR, and TCRdb kept only the in-frame ones, dropping some. The sample lists approximately 650,000 clones; nearly 97% were seen once. Positively selected for CCR7, the CD45RO-negative cells used as naive CD8 cells excluded terminally differentiated effector memory CD45RA+ cells. Those who donated, Caucasian adults without exception, all lived in Nashville, Tennessee. The CDR3 spans 12 residues. The germline gives CDR1 LNHDA, CDR2 SQIVND (reference sequence). V was clipped by 7 bases and J by 8 bases; unmatched bases: 5. Sequenced: naive CD8+ T cells sorted from blood. The receptor comes from a woman aged 25 to 39 in good health. The chain combines TRBV19 with TRBJ1-1, with TRBD1 identical over 9 bases. CDR3 bases: TGTGCCAGTACCGGGACAGGGAGCGAAGCTTTCTTT. This translates into CASTGTGSEAFF.